This T cell receptor beta chain derives from a study of blood T cell repertoires in COVID-19 (dated by TCRdb to 2020 to 2021). Background for the entire study: The collaborator samples originated in the United States, Italy and Spain and spanned the acute and convalescent phases of COVID-19. Where HLA class I and class II types were available, the types were taken from metadata supplied by the sample provider, not from assay-based typing. The samples were drawn from the first 160 participants of the ongoing ImmuneRACE study and from 950 to 1,500 subjects provided by 6 global collaborators. A freely available public database, intended as a resource for researchers studying the immune response to SARS-CoV-2, is where the repertoires were released. The prospective study material was composed of cDNA or gDNA derived from T cells, B-cell-depleted T cells, or PBMCs. The dataset comprised deeply sampled blood TCRbeta repertoires from subjects exposed to, actively infected with, or recovered from COVID-19. Nearly every sample came with metadata listing a de-identified subject ID, COVID-19 status, age in years and sex. Overall results and qualifications from the work: Clinical and demographic metadata were provided uncurated, with the amount varying by source and participant.

Collaborating institutions collected whole blood in K2EDTA tubes following their own protocols. For TCRbeta analysis, collaborators shipped samples as frozen whole blood, isolated PBMCs, or DNA extracted from either of those sample types. Details on this clone: Its antigen is not yet known. It has no much larger one-base neighbor in the sample; base qualities were not kept.

As encoded in the germline V gene (reference sequence), CDR1 is LNHDA while CDR2 is SQIVND. V was cut back by 5 bases and J by 2 bases, leaving a gap of 18 bases between them. The CDR3 sequence holds 16 residues, the cysteine and phenylalanine included. The DNA shown is the 48-base CDR3, in frame from base 1. TCRbeta CDR3 regions were amplified from genomic DNA using the immunoSEQ Assay, a bias-controlled multiplex PCR. Processing in the source paper ran as follows. The number of nucleated cells in each sample was estimated by amplification of reference gene primers within the assay. Sequence reads were collapsed and filtered to measure the absolute abundance of every unique TCRbeta CDR3 rearrangement. For each sample, productive Simpson clonality was calculated by taking the square root of Simpson's diversity index across productive rearrangements. The table was pulled from immuneACCESS by TCRdb, which kept in-frame rearrangements only. Such tables lose some clones; where checked, under half of the loss comes from unresolved V genes, and the rest has no known cause. V and J calls and clone size are as listed in that table; D and trimming were resolved from the DNA. Counted in this sample were about 210,000 clones; roughly four fifths of them appeared once. In total, the top ten clones hold roughly 12% of the sample.

The sequenced material came from peripheral blood. This clonotype originated in a woman aged 40 to 50 with acute or convalescent COVID-19. The chain was built from TRBV19 and TRBJ1-1, and the D gene may be TRBD1, 5 bases matching. The CDR3 corresponds to CASSRNFQGPNTEAFF. The DNA sequence reads TGTGCCAGTAGTCGGAATTTTCAGGGTCCTAACACTGAAGCTTTCTTT.